Listed below are T cell receptor beta chains from one sample, sequenced in a study of radiotherapy plus CTLA-4 blockade in lung cancer. Produced via immunoSEQ multiplex PCR; TCRdb's table is partial and in-frame only. The sample comprises approximately 67,000 clones, around four fifths of which are singletons, and about 4.2% rests with the top ten. Sequences were derived from peripheral blood, sampled from a patient treated with radiotherapy plus ipilimumab. These TCRs come from a human donor with non-small cell lung cancer who had a partial response to radiotherapy plus ipilimumab. Both conserved end residues are part of each CDR3.

TRBV19,CASSIPLAGTGELFF
TRBV7-9,CASSLQGFGEKLFF
TRBV9,CASSALAGALYNEQFF
TRBV5-4,CASSSVTGGRQETQYF
TRBV4-2,CASSRGQGTYSPLHF
TRBV7-2,CASSFRTVGAFF
TRBV6-5,CASSYGREGYEQYF
TRBV28,CASSWGGNQPQHF
TRBV28,CASSLYGGRLDEQFF
TRBV6-6,CASRTGYSYEQYF
TRBV29-1,CSVRPRTSGIHEQFF
TRBV10-3,CAISEATGSNGYTF
TRBV9,CASSAARTGGIYEQYF
TRBV5-1,CASSRSGRGGGGSSYNEQFF
TRBV10-2,CASRASGGVSEKLFF
TRBV19,CASSIDSSPGNTIYF
TRBV30,CAWRDRGRRGRGGWEQFF
TRBV5-1,CASSSHGGDTEAFF
TRBV9,CASSPGQGLSSGNEQFF
TRBV7-2,CASSKQGGNTIYF
TRBV10-3,CAIGGQGGTEAFF
TRBV21-1,CASGYRRTGECGTQYF
TRBV9,CASSPSRLAPSGEQFF
TRBV27,CASSSRTGEHNEQFF
TRBV4-1,CASSQEGSSGLRFF
TRBV19,CASRVDRATEAFF
TRBV5-1,CASSSGGGAEETQYF
TRBV7-6,CASSLLRAYEQYF
TRBV2,CASSPGQGASSGGDTQYF
TRBV19,CASRAGTSGRIPQFF
TRBV23-1,CASSQVRGQKREASYEQYF
TRBV30,CAWSQGLAFDTQYF
TRBV4-1,CASSQDPGVYEQYF
TRBV18,CASSLSTGSMNTEAFF
TRBV7-3,CASSLLGENTGELFF
TRBV30,CAWSDSGNQPQHF
TRBV18,CASSPEDWTSGRSYNEQFF
TRBV5-1,CASSLWGQARDTQYF
TRBV14,CASQESGVYNEQFF
TRBV19,CASSISSGNTIYF
TRBV9,CASSGNGGSWGTEAFF
TRBV7-9,CASSSGDRENTEAFF